The 5 T cell receptor beta chains in this list originate from one sample, sequenced in a study of blood T cell repertoires in COVID-19. Clones were read by immunoSEQ multiplex PCR, and TCRdb kept only the in-frame ones, dropping some. The table includes over 150,000 clones, about 85% detected once. The specimen was peripheral blood. Receptors were obtained from an elderly man with COVID-19, enrolled during active disease.

The V gene is TRBV3-1 (or the pseudogene TRBV3-2), the J gene TRBJ1-1; 7 nucleotides match TRBD1. The CDR3 runs to 14 residues. V lost 3 bases, J lost 8 bases, and 9 bases stayed unmatched. Germline V gives CDR1 LGHDT, CDR2 YNNKEL (reference sequence). The CDR3 loop reads CASSQAEGAGEAFF. For the CDR3, the DNA is TGTGCCAGCAGCCAGGCGGAGGGGGCCGGGGAAGCTTTCTTT.

The chain uses TRBV5-1 and TRBJ2-7; maybe TRBD2 (7 bases). Deletions cut 6 bases from V and 4 bases from J, with 20 bases between. There are 15 residues in the CDR3. Germline CDR1 is SGHRS and CDR2 is YFSETQ. The CDR3 here is CASTVEGGPPYEQYF. CDR3 DNA sequence: TGCGCCAGCACCGTGGAGGGGGGGCCCCCTTACGAGCAGTACTTC.

This clone was observed a handful of times. The chain recombines TRBV27 with TRBJ1-6, with a possible D match to TRBD1 (6 bases). Germline CDR1 reads MNHEY; CDR2 reads SMNVEV (reference sequence). This CDR3 spans 15 amino acids. V lost 8 bases to trimming and J lost 6 bases, with 17 bases between them. Here the CDR3 DNA reads TGTGCCAGCGGCCCCCTTACAGGGCTTAATTCACCCCTCCACTTT. Translating it yields CASGPLTGLNSPLHF.

This CDR3 is CATSPRGGYNTGELFF. CDR3 DNA sequence: TGTGCCACATCCCCAAGAGGGGGCTATAACACCGGGGAGCTGTTTTTT. V usage is TRBV7-9 and J usage is TRBJ2-2, with 7 bases lining up with TRBD1. The germline CDR1 and CDR2 sequences are SEHNR and FQNEAQ (reference sequence). This CDR3 region has 16 residues. The trim removed 10 bases at V and 2 bases at J, leaving 13 bases unmatched. The complete variable domain, with remaining parts taken from reference TRBV7-9 and TRBJ2-2, reads DTGVSQNPRHKITKRGQNVTFRCDPISEHNRLYWYRQTLGQGPEFLTYFQNEAQLEKSRLLSDRFSAERPKGSFSTLEIQRTEQGDSAMYLCATSPRGGYNTGELFFGEGSRLTVL.

The V call is TRBV28, the J call TRBJ2-7; 7 nucleotides agree with TRBD1. Per the germline V gene, CDR1 is MDHEN and CDR2 is SYDVKM. V was clipped by 6 bases and J by 0 bases; unmatched bases: 8. This CDR3 spans 15 amino acids. The CDR3 reads CASSAPTGSSYEQYF. CDR3 DNA: TGTGCCAGCAGCGCCCCGACAGGGAGCTCCTACGAGCAGTACTTC. The whole variable domain, filled in from reference TRBV28 and TRBJ2-7, reads DVKVTQSSRYLVKRTGEKVFLECVQDMDHENMFWYRQDPGLGLRLIYFSYDVKMKEKGDIPEGYSVSREKKERFSLILESASTNQTSMYLCASSAPTGSSYEQYFGPGTRLTVT.